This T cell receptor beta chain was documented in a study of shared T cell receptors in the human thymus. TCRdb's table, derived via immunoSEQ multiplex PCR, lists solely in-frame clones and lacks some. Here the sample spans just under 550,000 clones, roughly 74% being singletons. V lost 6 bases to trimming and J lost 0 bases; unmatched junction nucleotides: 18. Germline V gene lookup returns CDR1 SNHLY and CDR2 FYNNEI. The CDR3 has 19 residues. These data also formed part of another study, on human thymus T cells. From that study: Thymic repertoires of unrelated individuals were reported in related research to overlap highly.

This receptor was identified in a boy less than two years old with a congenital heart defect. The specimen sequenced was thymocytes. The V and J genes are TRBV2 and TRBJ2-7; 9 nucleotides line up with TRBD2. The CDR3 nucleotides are TGTGCCAGCAGGGGGCCTACTCCGGGACTAGCTGGGAACTCCTACGAGCAGTACTTC. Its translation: CASRGPTPGLAGNSYEQYF. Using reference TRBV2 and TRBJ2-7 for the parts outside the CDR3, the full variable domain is EPEVTQTPSHQVTQMGQEVILRCVPISNHLYFYWYRQILGQKVEFLVSFYNNEISEKSEIFDDQFSVERPDGSNFTLKIRSTKLEDSAMYFCASRGPTPGLAGNSYEQYFGPGTRLTVT.